This passage covers 16 T cell receptor beta chains from one sample sequenced in a study of blood T cells in healthy people across ages. Together with a sample-barcoded 5' primer, a J-beta primer mix was included in a second PCR lasting roughly 6 to 12 cycles. MiXCR, run by TCRdb on the 5' RACE reads, gives a single entry per CDR3 protein. The repertoire holds about 970,000 distinct CDR3 sequences, with 51% as singletons. The sequenced material came from blood. These receptors were collected from an older woman in good health.

The chain carries TRBV24-1 and TRBJ2-7; 12 bases align to TRBD1. There are 14 residues in the CDR3. CDR1 KGHDR and CDR2 SFDVKD come from the germline V gene. With V trimmed by 7 bases and J by 6 bases, 6 bases remained unmatched. The CDR3 DNA is TGTGCCACCAGCGAGGGACAGGGGGCAGGCGAGCAGTACTTC. It translates to CATSEGQGAGEQYF.

This clonotype came up once. The chain links TRBV6-1 to TRBJ2-5, with D possibly TRBD1 on 6 matching bases. The end of the DNA aligns better with TRBJ2-7, so the J call may be wrong. CDR1 and CDR2 from the germline V gene are MNHNS and SASEGT. This CDR3 contains 13 residues. The DNA of the CDR3 is TGTGCCAGCGGGGGACATCTCTCCTACGAGCAGTACTTC. It encodes CASGGHLSYEQYF.

The V gene is TRBV11-2, the J gene TRBJ2-3; 11 bases align to TRBD2. V lost 4 bases and J lost 5; bases outside the gene matches: 5. CDR3 length: 15 residues. Germline CDR1 and CDR2: SGHAT and FQNNGV. The CDR3 bases are TGTGCCAGCAGCTATAGCGGGAGGGCCGGAGATACGCAGTATTTT. Protein sequence: CASSYSGRAGDTQYF.

This clonotype has more than one count but fewer than ten. J is TRBJ2-6 and V is TRBV5-1; D gene unclear. Germline CDR1 is SGHRS and CDR2 is YFSETQ. V was cut by 3 bases and J by 1 base, with 8 bases left in between. The CDR3 contains 15 residues. The CDR3 protein is CASSSLLSGANVLTF. CDR3 DNA: TGCGCCAGCAGCTCCCTACTTTCTGGGGCCAACGTCCTGACTTTC. The full variable domain, in which reference TRBV5-1 and TRBJ2-6 provide the parts outside the CDR3, is KAGVTQTPRYLIKTRGQQVTLSCSPISGHRSVSWYQQTPGQGLQFLFEYFSETQRNKGNFPGRFSGRQFSNSRSEMNVSTLELGDSALYLCASSSLLSGANVLTFGAGSRLTVL.

The chain uses TRBV12-3 or TRBV12-4 and TRBJ2-7; 14 bases are shared with TRBD2. CDR3 length: 17 residues. The J segment lost 2 bases and the V segment lost 5 bases, leaving 8 bases of the junction unmatched. The CDR3 nucleotides read TGTGCCAGCAGTACTGGGACTAGCGGGAGAAACACCTACGAGCAGTACTTC. Translating gives CASSTGTSGRNTYEQYF.

V and J are TRBV7-9 and TRBJ2-1; TRBD2 is a possible D gene (6 bases). V lost 10 bases, J lost 5 bases, and 18 bases lay in between. This CDR3 spans 14 amino acids. Germline loops: CDR1 SEHNR, CDR2 FQNEAQ (reference sequence). CDR3 loop: CATNSGLGNNEQFF. Here the CDR3 DNA reads TGTGCCACAAACTCGGGACTGGGGAACAATGAGCAGTTCTTC. The complete variable domain, with remaining parts taken from reference TRBV7-9 and TRBJ2-1, reads DTGVSQNPRHKITKRGQNVTFRCDPISEHNRLYWYRQTLGQGPEFLTYFQNEAQLEKSRLLSDRFSAERPKGSFSTLEIQRTEQGDSAMYLCATNSGLGNNEQFFGPGTRLTVL.

Of note for this clonotype: Being one base from a much bigger clone, this may be a read error. The chain has TRBV7-9 and TRBJ2-7; the match to TRBD2 covers 11 bases. The DNA end favors TRBJ2-5, so the J call may be wrong. The CDR3 runs 16 residues. CDR1 is SEHNR, CDR2 FQNEAQ, per germline (reference sequence). CDR3 amino acids: CASSSGASGRKETQYF. The DNA of the CDR3 is TGTGCCAGCAGCTCCGGAGCTAGCGGGAGGAAAGAGACCCAGTACTTC.

This clonotype has a handful of counts. The V call is TRBV4-1, the J call TRBJ2-7; TRBD1 matches 9 bases. Germline V gene lookup returns CDR1 MGHRA and CDR2 YSYEKL. The CDR3 loop spans 16 amino acids. V lost 4 bases, J lost 0 bases, and 7 bases stayed unmatched. CDR3 in DNA: TGCGCCAGCAGCCTACGACAGGGGGGGTACTCCTACGAGCAGTACTTC. Translation: CASSLRQGGYSYEQYF.

The chain couples TRBV20-1 to TRBJ1-5, with a possible D match to TRBD1 (5 bases). Germline values: CDR1 DFQATT, CDR2 SNEGSKA (reference sequence). This CDR3 contains 14 residues. The ends were cut back, 6 bases at V and 5 bases at J, with 17 bases in the middle. The CDR3 DNA is TGCAGTGCATCTGGGACCCTTAGAGATCAGCCCCAGCATTTT. This sequence encodes CSASGTLRDQPQHF.

This chain links TRBV6-1 with TRBJ2-1, with D perhaps TRBD1 (5 bases). Per the germline V gene, CDR1 is MNHNS and CDR2 is SASEGT. Trimming pared 6 bases from V and 6 bases from J, leaving 12 bases between. The CDR3 runs 13 residues. In DNA form, the CDR3 reads TGTGCCAGCAGCAGATACCAGGGCAATGAGCAGTTCTTC. Translated, it gives CASSRYQGNEQFF.

Concerning this clonotype itself: A much larger clone lies one base from this, so it may be a read error. The chain is built from TRBV7-2 and TRBJ2-5; D is ambiguous. Looked up from germline, CDR1 is SGHTA and CDR2 is FQGNSA. The V end lost 8 bases, the J end lost 1 base, and 11 bases lay between the germline ends. The CDR3 length is 13 residues. The CDR3, as DNA: TGTGCCAGCTCCGTGGTGCTCCAAGAGACCCAGTACTTC. It is translated as CASSVVLQETQYF.

The V call is TRBV28, the J call TRBJ2-7, with D possibly TRBD1 on 5 matching bases. Trimming took 7 bases from V and 2 from J, leaving 18 bases between them. Germline assignment: CDR1 MDHEN and CDR2 SYDVKM. The CDR3 consists of 15 residues. CDR3 nucleotides: TGTGCCAGCAACCCTTTGGGGCAGCAGACCTACGAGCAGTACTTC. It codes for CASNPLGQQTYEQYF. The variable domain in full, with the rest retrieved from reference TRBV28 and TRBJ2-7, is DVKVTQSSRYLVKRTGEKVFLECVQDMDHENMFWYRQDPGLGLRLIYFSYDVKMKEKGDIPEGYSVSREKKERFSLILESASTNQTSMYLCASNPLGQQTYEQYFGPGTRLTVT.

The chain links TRBV5-1 to TRBJ2-5, with 14 bases that match TRBD2. V trimming: 4 bases; J trimming: 11 bases; junction bases outside the gene matches: 10. CDR3 size: 15 residues. Germline CDR1 SGHRS, CDR2 YFSETQ. The CDR3 DNA reads TGCGCCAGCAGCGAGGGACTAGCGGGAGTGTTAGGGCAGTACTTC. This translates into CASSEGLAGVLGQYF. Supplemented by reference TRBV5-1 and TRBJ2-5, the full variable domain reads KAGVTQTPRYLIKTRGQQVTLSCSPISGHRSVSWYQQTPGQGLQFLFEYFSETQRNKGNFPGRFSGRQFSNSRSEMNVSTLELGDSALYLCASSEGLAGVLGQYFGPGTRLLVL.

The V and J genes are TRBV2 and TRBJ2-4; D ambiguous. TRBJ2-7 explains the end of the DNA better; the J call may be wrong. The CDR3 consists of 17 residues. Looked up from germline, CDR1 is SNHLY and CDR2 is FYNNEI. The CDR3 region has the DNA TGTGCCAGCAGCCCCTCGGTTGGGCCGCAGTATTCCTACGAGCAGTACTTC. It specifies CASSPSVGPQYSYEQYF.

For this clonotype: A much bigger clone sits one base away, suggesting this may be a read error. V usage is TRBV29-1 and J usage is TRBJ2-7; TRBD2 agrees at 10 bases. The CDR3 has 14 amino acids. CDR1 SQVTM and CDR2 ANQGSEA come from the germline V gene. Trimming removed 4 bases from V and 0 bases from J; junction bases left unmatched: 3. This CDR3 is CSVAIAGGSYEQYF. In DNA, the CDR3 is TGCAGCGTTGCGATAGCGGGAGGCTCCTACGAGCAGTACTTC.

The rearrangement uses TRBV4-2 and TRBJ2-7, with TRBD2 matching over 12 bases. Germline V gene data show CDR1 as LGHNA and CDR2 as YNFKEQ. J lost 6 bases, V lost 0 bases, and 6 bases had no gene match. CDR3 length: 16 residues. The CDR3 region is CASSQDPTSGSFEQYF. The CDR3 DNA follows: TGTGCCAGCAGCCAAGATCCGACTAGCGGGAGTTTCGAGCAGTACTTC.